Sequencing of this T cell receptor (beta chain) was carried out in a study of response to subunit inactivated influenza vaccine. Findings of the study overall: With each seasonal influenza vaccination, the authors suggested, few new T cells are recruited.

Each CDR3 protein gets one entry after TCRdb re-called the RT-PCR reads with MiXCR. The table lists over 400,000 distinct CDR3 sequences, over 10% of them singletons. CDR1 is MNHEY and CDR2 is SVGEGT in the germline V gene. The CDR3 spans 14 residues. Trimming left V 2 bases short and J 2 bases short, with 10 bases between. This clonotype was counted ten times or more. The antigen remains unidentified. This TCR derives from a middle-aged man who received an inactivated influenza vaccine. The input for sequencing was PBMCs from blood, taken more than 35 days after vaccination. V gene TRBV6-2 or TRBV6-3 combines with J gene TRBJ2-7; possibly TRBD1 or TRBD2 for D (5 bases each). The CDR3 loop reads CASSYEPGPYEQYF. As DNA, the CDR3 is TGTGCCAGCAGTTACGAACCGGGACCCTACGAGCAGTACTTC.